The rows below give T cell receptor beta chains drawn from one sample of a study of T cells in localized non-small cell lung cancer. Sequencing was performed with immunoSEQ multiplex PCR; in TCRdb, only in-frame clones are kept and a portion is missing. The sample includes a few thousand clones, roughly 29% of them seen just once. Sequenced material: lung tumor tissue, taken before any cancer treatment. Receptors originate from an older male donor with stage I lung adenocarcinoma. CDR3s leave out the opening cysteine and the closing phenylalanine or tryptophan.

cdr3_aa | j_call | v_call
SVDHSYNEQF | TRBJ2-1 | TRBV29-1
ASTLLAGGNNEQF | TRBJ2-1 | TRBV6-8
ASKFQAGTNTGELF | TRBJ2-2 | TRBV6-8
ASSIAATSVNEKLF | TRBJ1-4 | TRBV19
ASSWGGGYEQY | TRBJ2-7 | TRBV7-2
ASGEASEANVLT | TRBJ2-6 | TRBV5-1
ASSLEGLDGYT | TRBJ1-2 | TRBV23-1
ASRTGTGAEKLF | TRBJ1-4 | TRBV6-8
ASSINLSYGYT | TRBJ1-2 | TRBV19
ASSPSTDTQY | TRBJ2-3 | TRBV28
ASSGLGEQY | TRBJ2-7 | TRBV6-7
ASSFGAPSYNEQF | TRBJ2-1 | TRBV6-8
ASSLGRQGRALH | TRBJ1-6 | TRBV11-3
ASRPRQGAILSGNTIY | TRBJ1-3 | TRBV9
ASSYLLAGGPDTQY | TRBJ2-3 | TRBV6-8
ATSRDYRGFEQY | TRBJ2-7 | TRBV15
ASSPLAGGLYEQY | TRBJ2-7 | TRBV6-8
ASIDRGANSYEQY | TRBJ2-7 | TRBV28
ASIAGVVAGGNQPQH | TRBJ1-5 | TRBV19
ATLIDSTYEQY | TRBJ2-7 | TRBV28
ASSEFGRIAEAF | TRBJ1-1 | TRBV25-1
AAGRVETQY | TRBJ2-5 | TRBV30
ASSVDGGRETQY | TRBJ2-5 | TRBV9
ASSQEEGRGEKLF | TRBJ1-4 | TRBV1
ASSRPGQGATNEKLF | TRBJ1-4 | TRBV11-3
ASSFGSTYYEQY | TRBJ2-7 | TRBV11-3
ASSPVGGATSNYGYT | TRBJ1-2 | TRBV5-1
SVVRDSTYGYT | TRBJ1-2 | TRBV29-1
ASSLQGLVTEAF | TRBJ1-1 | TRBV11-3
ASGLGSEAF | TRBJ1-1 | TRBV12-5
ASSVGPGGNTGELF | TRBJ2-2 | TRBV2
ASSPPGSGRAIEQF | TRBJ2-1 | TRBV18
ASSRRTDFNYGYT | TRBJ1-2 | TRBV16
ASSVGTGGKLGTDTQY | TRBJ2-3 | TRBV5-1
ASLRDTGRTQY | TRBJ2-5 | TRBV6-8
ASTMTSGGPYNEQF | TRBJ2-1 | TRBV19
ASALCGGRPMLTQWGYNEKLF | TRBJ1-4 | TRBV12-5
ASSLAVLTYEQY | TRBJ2-7 | TRBV5-1
ATSRATGALANEKLF | TRBJ1-4 | TRBV15
ASRQLSISVPGRGRWTEAF | TRBJ1-1 | TRBV19
ASRGPGHPNQPQH | TRBJ1-5 | TRBV28
SVLTGSPEAF | TRBJ1-1 | TRBV29-1
ASSPSRQGGGGEQY | TRBJ2-7 | TRBV19
ASSYSGTSGTGELF | TRBJ2-2 | TRBV6-8
ASGRSRDTQY | TRBJ2-3 | TRBV28
ATSRGPIDGGNTIY | TRBJ1-3 | TRBV15
ASSSHTGSNQPQH | TRBJ1-5 | TRBV19
ASSSSFAPGELF | TRBJ2-2 | TRBV6-8
ASSVAGYHNEQF | TRBJ2-1 | TRBV9
ASSPGQGSHEQY | TRBJ2-7 | TRBV19
ASSWGTGQLYEQY | TRBJ2-7 | TRBV6-8
ASSPSPTGGTEAF | TRBJ1-1 | TRBV11-3
ASTTMDRGNTGELF | TRBJ2-2 | TRBV19
ASRQGSSTDTQY | TRBJ2-3 | TRBV7-1
ASSQEGQFYEQY | TRBJ2-7 | TRBV1